This TCR beta chain was recovered during a study of T-cell reconstitution after alpha-beta-depleted transplantation in children. Regarding the study as a whole: One year after transplant, T-cell counts and diversity came mostly from newly produced T cells.

Worth noting for this clonotype: Its antigen remains unknown.

This CDR3 comprises 18 residues. Between the trimmed V and J ends, which lost 2 bases and 0 bases, there was a span of 20 bases. Germline V gene data show CDR1 as LGHNA and CDR2 as YSLEER. Unique molecular identifiers were used to barcode this TCRbeta library. One entry per CDR3 protein, called by TCRdb with MiXCR from the PCR reads. There are hundreds of thousands of distinct CDR3 sequences in the sample; approximately 12% occur only once, and around 2.2% lies in the top ten. The sequencing used PBMCs, mostly from graft donor cells, collected 360 days after TCRalphabeta/CD19-depleted stem cell transplant. The J gene is TRBJ2-7, the V gene TRBV4-3; D perhaps matches TRBD1 (6 bases). The source of this sequence is a male patient younger than 18 who had a stem cell transplant for acute myeloid leukemia, so the T cells may come from the graft donor. The CDR3 bases are TGCGCCAGCAGCCAAATCTACCCGGGACAATGGAGCTCCTACGAGCAGTACTTC. Translated: CASSQIYPGQWSSYEQYF.